These 8 T cell receptor beta chains share one sample of origin, sequenced in a study of regulatory T cells in long-lasting Graves disease. In building TCR beta libraries, iRepertoire HTBI primers were used together with Arm-PCR of CDR3 regions. TCRdb redid the calling of the multiplex PCR reads with MiXCR, one entry per CDR3 protein. The data hold around 300,000 distinct CDR3 sequences, with roughly a fifth observed a single time. The time point: persistent/refractory GD, antithyroid drugs over 5 years with positive TRAb. PBMCs provided the RNA from which the TCR library was made. The material sequenced was peripheral blood mononuclear cells (PBMCs), taken when the disease was refractory, from a patient treated with antithyroid drugs. These receptors were obtained from a female donor with Graves disease.

In this sample, this clonotype turned up a few times. The rearrangement uses TRBV28 and TRBJ1-1, with D possibly TRBD1 on 5 matching bases. The CDR3 loop spans 12 amino acids. V lost 5 bases to trimming and J lost 9 bases, with 13 bases between them. Per the germline V gene, CDR1 is MDHEN and CDR2 is SYDVKM. CDR3 sequence: CASSLGGRQAFF. CDR3 DNA: TGTGCCAGCAGTCTGGGGGGGAGACAAGCTTTCTTT.

This clonotype was detected many times. CDR3 sequence reads: CASSPLVRLAKQETQYF. The CDR3 nucleotides read TGTGCCAGCAGCCCCCTAGTCCGCCTAGCGAAACAAGAGACCCAGTACTTC. The J gene is TRBJ2-5, the V gene TRBV7-8, with a tentative D call TRBD2 (6 bases). V dropped 5 bases and J dropped 2 bases, with 21 bases sitting between them. The CDR3 sequence is 17 residues long. CDR1 is SGHVS and CDR2 is FQNEAQ in the germline V gene.

Note on this clonotype: The junction and the germline gene differ at one end; a read error may be behind it. CDR3 nucleotide sequence: TGTGCCAGTAGTAATCAAGGGGGCAATCAGTCCCAGCATTTT. As protein: CASSNQGGNQSQHF. The rearrangement uses TRBV19 and TRBJ1-5, with 7 bases that match TRBD1. CDR1 is LNHDA and CDR2 is SQIVND in the germline V gene (reference sequence). There are 14 residues in the CDR3.

This clonotype was found a few times. CDR3 sequence reads: CASSWTGFTDSPLHF. The CDR3 DNA follows: TGTGCCAGCAGTTGGACAGGTTTTACGGATTCACCCCTCCACTTT. This chain uses TRBV27 with TRBJ1-6, with TRBD1 matching over 7 bases. Germline V gene sequence: CDR1 MNHEY, CDR2 SMNVEV (reference sequence). The junction had 8 bases not matched to a gene; V was cut back by 4 bases and J by 8 bases. The CDR3 spans 15 residues.

This clonotype was recorded many times. The chain combines TRBV28 with TRBJ2-5; weak D call: TRBD1 (5 bases). Germline loops: CDR1 MDHEN, CDR2 SYDVKM. V was trimmed by 1 base and J by 4 bases, leaving 7 bases between them. This CDR3 has 13 amino acids. The chain's CDR3 is CASSLSGAETQYF. DNA of the CDR3: TGTGCCAGCAGTTTATCTGGGGCAGAGACCCAGTACTTC.

The J gene is TRBJ2-4, the V gene TRBV4-1, with 8 bases aligning to TRBD1. From germline, CDR1 is MGHRA and CDR2 YSYEKL. This CDR3 comprises 16 residues. J gave up 2 bases and V 0 bases, and 3 bases lay outside the gene matches. For the CDR3, the DNA is TGCGCCAGCAGCCAAGATAGGGACAGGTCCAAAAACATTCAGTACTTC. Residues: CASSQDRDRSKNIQYF.

The rearrangement links TRBV7-2 to TRBJ2-2, with a tentative D call TRBD2 (5 bases). Trimming shortened V by 1 base and J by 1 base, and 7 bases separated the two germline ends. The CDR3 runs 15 residues. Germline V CDR1 and CDR2: SGHTA, FQGNSA. CDR3 residues: CASSLVGLNTGELFF. Written as DNA, the CDR3 is TGTGCCAGCAGCTTAGTTGGACTGAACACCGGGGAGCTGTTTTTT.

This clonotype has ten or more counts. The gene calls are TRBV28 and TRBJ1-1; D gene unclear. The CDR3 is 13 residues long. Germline CDR1 reads MDHEN; CDR2 reads SYDVKM. Trimming cost V 7 bases and J 1 base, with 10 bases left between them. The CDR3 sequence is CASNQWKNTEAFF. DNA of the CDR3: TGTGCCAGCAACCAGTGGAAGAACACTGAAGCTTTCTTT.